This entry lists 21 T cell receptor beta chains sequenced from one sample in a study of cytomegalovirus exposure and HLA in healthy donors (dated by TCRdb to the late 2010s). The method was the immunoSEQ multiplex PCR assay. For the multiplex PCR, a mixture combining 60 forward primers for TCR Vbeta segments and 13 reverse primers for TCR Jbeta segments was used. The table was pulled from immuneACCESS by TCRdb, which kept in-frame rearrangements only. Such tables lose some clones; where checked, under half of the loss comes from unresolved V genes, and the rest has no known cause. This sample's table lists approximately 38,000 clones. About 1.2% of the sample is taken by the ten largest. The sequenced sample was PBMCs. The receptors derive from a man under 40 in good health and CMV-seronegative.

This chain links TRBV7-9 with TRBJ2-7, with D possibly TRBD2 on 5 matching bases. The CDR3 spans 14 residues. Trimming pared 3 bases from V and 3 bases from J, leaving 12 bases between. Looked up from germline, CDR1 is SEHNR and CDR2 is FQNEAQ (reference sequence). The CDR3 loop is CASSLEEVYYEQYF. As DNA, the CDR3 is TGTGCCAGCAGCTTGGAGGAGGTATACTACGAGCAGTACTTC.

V gene TRBV7-8 combines with J gene TRBJ1-1; possible D gene TRBD1, 6 bases. This CDR3 is 14 amino acids long. Germline assignment: CDR1 SGHVS and CDR2 FQNEAQ. The V end was cut by 3 bases, the J end by 4 bases, with 12 bases between. CDR3 in amino acids: CASSFRTGFTEAFF. Here the CDR3 DNA reads TGTGCCAGCAGCTTCCGTACAGGGTTCACTGAAGCTTTCTTT. The entire variable domain, with the rest obtained from reference TRBV7-8 and TRBJ1-1, is as follows: GAGVSQSPRYKVAKRGQDVALRCDPISGHVSLFWYQQALGQGPEFLTYFQNEAQLDKSGLPSDRFFAERPEGSVSTLKIQRTQQEDSAVYLCASSFRTGFTEAFFGQGTRLTVV.

V gene TRBV10-2 combines with J gene TRBJ1-5; 10 bases match TRBD1. CDR1 and CDR2 from the germline V gene are WSHSY and SAAADI. The ends lost 8 bases at V and 5 bases at J; junction bases unmatched: 9. The CDR3 totals 15 residues. The DNA for the CDR3 is TGCGCCAGCTCGGCCGGGGACAGGGGTTATCAGCCCCAGCATTTT. This translates into CASSAGDRGYQPQHF.

The chain employs TRBV7-8 and TRBJ2-7; unclear D gene. V gave up 3 bases and J gave up 0 bases, with 9 bases separating them. This CDR3 spans 14 amino acids. Germline V gene lookup returns CDR1 SGHVS and CDR2 FQNEAQ. CDR3 protein: CASSLTASSYEQYF. CDR3 nucleotides: TGTGCCAGCAGCTTGACGGCTAGCTCCTACGAGCAGTACTTC.

This rearrangement joins TRBV18 to TRBJ2-3; 7 bases fit TRBD1. The CDR3 consists of 13 residues. With V trimmed by 3 bases and J by 11 bases, 8 bases remained unmatched. Germline values: CDR1 KGHSH, CDR2 LQKENI. CDR3 sequence: CASSPLEQGRQYF. CDR3 coding DNA: TGTGCCAGCTCACCGCTAGAACAGGGGAGGCAGTATTTT.

This chain connects TRBV5-8 to TRBJ2-1; the match to TRBD2 covers 7 bases. J gave up 2 bases and V 0 bases, and 5 bases lay outside the gene matches. CDR1 is SGHTS, CDR2 YDEGEE, per germline. The CDR3 contains 16 residues. CDR3 region: CASSLGGGHAYNEQFF. As DNA, the CDR3 is TGTGCCAGCAGCTTGGGGGGAGGGCACGCCTACAATGAGCAGTTCTTC. The full variable domain, with the rest looked up from reference TRBV5-8 and TRBJ2-1, is EAGVTQSPTHLIKTRGQQATLRCSPISGHTSVYWYQQALGLGLQFLLWYDEGEERNRGNFPPRFSGRQFPNYSSELNVNALELEDSALYLCASSLGGGHAYNEQFFGPGTRLTVL.

The V and J genes are TRBV15 and TRBJ2-7, with D possibly being TRBD2 (6 bases). V gave up 1 base and J gave up 9 bases, with 10 bases separating them. This CDR3 has 12 residues. CDR1 and CDR2 (germline): LNHNV, YYDKDF (reference sequence). The CDR3 DNA is TGTGCCACCAGCAGAGGGGGGGACTGGCAGTACTTC. Translating it yields CATSRGGDWQYF. The variable domain in full, with the rest retrieved from reference TRBV15 and TRBJ2-7, is DAMVIQNPRYQVTQFGKPVTLSCSQTLNHNVMYWYQQKSSQAPKLLFHYYDKDFNNEADTPDNFQSRRPNTSFCFLDIRSPGLGDTAMYLCATSRGGDWQYFGPGTRLTVT.

V gene TRBV13 combines with J gene TRBJ2-3; TRBD2 matches at 7 bases. Losses at the gene ends were 0 bases for V and 6 bases for J; bases not matched to a gene: 3. The CDR3 sequence is 14 residues long. Germline V lookup: CDR1 PRHDT, CDR2 FYEKMQ (reference sequence). This chain's CDR3 is CASSLGFGGDTQYF. The DNA of the CDR3 is TGTGCCAGCAGCTTAGGCTTCGGGGGGGATACGCAGTATTTT.

The chain joins TRBV30 to TRBJ1-1, with a tentative D call TRBD1 (5 bases). Germline V gene sequence: CDR1 GTSNPN, CDR2 SVGIG (reference sequence). With 2 bases removed from V and 6 bases from J, the gap between germline ends came to 19 bases. The CDR3 is 15 residues long. The CDR3: CAWSPRRGLGSEAFF. The DNA for the CDR3 is TGTGCCTGGAGTCCCCGGAGGGGCCTCGGATCTGAAGCTTTCTTT.

J is TRBJ2-1 and V is TRBV29-1, with 11 bases that match TRBD2. The CDR3 contains 15 residues. Germline V gene sequence: CDR1 SQVTM, CDR2 ANQGSEA. With V trimmed by 5 bases and J by 1 base, 4 bases remained unmatched. CDR3 region: CSVPTSGTSYNEQFF. CDR3 DNA sequence: TGCAGCGTTCCGACTAGCGGGACTTCCTACAATGAGCAGTTCTTC.

This chain joins TRBV27 and TRBJ2-7, with 7 bases identical to TRBD1. Germline V gene sequence: CDR1 MNHEY, CDR2 SMNVEV (reference sequence). Germline trimming cut 5 bases from V and 0 bases from J; bases unmatched to any gene: 13. CDR3 length equals 17 residues. CDR3 DNA: TGTGCCAGCAGTGGGTGGGTACCGACAGGGAGCTCCTACGAGCAGTACTTC. This translates into CASSGWVPTGSSYEQYF.

The genes are TRBV30 and TRBJ2-7; 8 bases map to TRBD1. Germline trimming cut 4 bases from V and 4 bases from J; bases unmatched to any gene: 6. Germline-derived CDR1 and CDR2 are GTSNPN and SVGIG (reference sequence). The length of the CDR3 is 13 residues. The CDR3 loop reads CAWTSGGEYEQYF. The CDR3 DNA reads TGTGCCTGGACATCAGGGGGCGAGTACGAGCAGTACTTC.

The rearrangement uses TRBV4-3 and TRBJ2-7, with 7 bases matching TRBD1. From germline, CDR1 is LGHNA and CDR2 YSLEER. J was trimmed by 6 bases and V by 1 base; bases with no gene match: 3. CDR3 length: 13 amino acids. For the CDR3, the DNA is TGCGCCAGCAGCCAAGGACAGGGACGCGAGCAGTACTTC. This codes for CASSQGQGREQYF.

J is TRBJ2-1 and V is TRBV7-9; the D gene is possibly TRBD1 (6 bases). Trimming took off 1 base at V and 3 bases at J, with 13 bases between the two ends. The CDR3 runs 16 residues. Germline-derived CDR1 and CDR2 are SEHNR and FQNEAQ (reference sequence). DNA of the CDR3: TGTGCCAGCAGCTTAGGGGGGACACGGGACTACAATGAGCAGTTCTTC. It codes for CASSLGGTRDYNEQFF. Using reference TRBV7-9 and TRBJ2-1 for the parts outside the CDR3, the full variable domain is DTGVSQNPRHKITKRGQNVTFRCDPISEHNRLYWYRQTLGQGPEFLTYFQNEAQLEKSRLLSDRFSAERPKGSFSTLEIQRTEQGDSAMYLCASSLGGTRDYNEQFFGPGTRLTVL.

The CDR3 protein is CARGTSRTGELFF. The CDR3 DNA sequence: TGTGCCAGGGGGACTAGCCGCACCGGGGAGCTGTTTTTT. The chain has TRBV12-1 and TRBJ2-2; TRBD2, the table's D call, was not compared with the DNA. TRBV12-1 is designated a pseudogene. The CDR3 length is 13 residues.

The chain links TRBV4-2 to TRBJ1-2; D might be TRBD1 (5 bases). Trimming removed 3 bases from V and 8 bases from J, with 19 bases in between. The germline gives CDR1 LGHNA, CDR2 YNFKEQ. This CDR3 is built from 15 residues. The DNA of the CDR3 is TGTGCCAGCAGCCATCCGGTGGAGCCCACAGGCGGCTACACCTTC. It is translated as CASSHPVEPTGGYTF.

The V call is TRBV7-2, the J call TRBJ1-1; D perhaps matches TRBD1 (6 bases). Trimming stripped 1 base from V and 11 bases from J, with 20 bases between. The germline CDR1 and CDR2 sequences are SGHTA and FQGNSA. The CDR3 length is 15 residues. CDR3 nucleotide sequence: TGTGCCAGCAGCTTAGTTTTGGTGGCGGGGGGCAAGGCTTTCTTT. Translating it yields CASSLVLVAGGKAFF.

V gene TRBV4-2 combines with J gene TRBJ2-5, with D perhaps TRBD2 (7 bases). V was clipped by 1 base and J by 1 base, with 13 bases between them. Germline V CDR1 and CDR2: LGHNA, YNFKEQ. This CDR3 has 16 residues. CDR3 nucleotides: TGTGCCAGCAGCCAAGTGGGGGGGACACGCCAAGAGACCCAGTACTTC. It codes for CASSQVGGTRQETQYF.

This chain connects TRBV6-6 to TRBJ1-2; TRBD1 agrees at 8 bases. V shed 6 bases, J shed 8 bases, and the junction held 8 bases outside the gene matches. Germline CDR1 MNHNY, CDR2 SVGAGI (reference sequence). This CDR3 spans 13 amino acids. CDR3 loop: CASSYPTGDGYTF. CDR3 bases: TGTGCCAGCAGCTATCCGACAGGGGACGGCTACACCTTC.

The rearrangement uses TRBV30 and TRBJ2-3, with 7 bases that match TRBD2. The germline CDR1 and CDR2 sequences are GTSNPN and SVGIG (reference sequence). After removal of 0 bases from V and 4 bases from J, the junction contained 4 bases not matched to a gene. This CDR3 is built from 14 residues. Here the CDR3 reads CAWSVGGRADTQYF. Here the CDR3 DNA reads TGTGCCTGGAGTGTTGGGGGGAGGGCAGATACGCAGTATTTT.

The chain uses TRBV5-1 and TRBJ2-5; 10 bases fit TRBD2. This CDR3 contains 14 residues. With 6 bases clipped from V and 4 bases from J, the junction kept 6 bases outside the gene matches. From germline, CDR1 is SGHRS and CDR2 YFSETQ. The CDR3 protein is CASKSIAGGETQYF. In DNA form, the CDR3 reads TGCGCCAGCAAATCTATAGCGGGAGGAGAGACCCAGTACTTC.